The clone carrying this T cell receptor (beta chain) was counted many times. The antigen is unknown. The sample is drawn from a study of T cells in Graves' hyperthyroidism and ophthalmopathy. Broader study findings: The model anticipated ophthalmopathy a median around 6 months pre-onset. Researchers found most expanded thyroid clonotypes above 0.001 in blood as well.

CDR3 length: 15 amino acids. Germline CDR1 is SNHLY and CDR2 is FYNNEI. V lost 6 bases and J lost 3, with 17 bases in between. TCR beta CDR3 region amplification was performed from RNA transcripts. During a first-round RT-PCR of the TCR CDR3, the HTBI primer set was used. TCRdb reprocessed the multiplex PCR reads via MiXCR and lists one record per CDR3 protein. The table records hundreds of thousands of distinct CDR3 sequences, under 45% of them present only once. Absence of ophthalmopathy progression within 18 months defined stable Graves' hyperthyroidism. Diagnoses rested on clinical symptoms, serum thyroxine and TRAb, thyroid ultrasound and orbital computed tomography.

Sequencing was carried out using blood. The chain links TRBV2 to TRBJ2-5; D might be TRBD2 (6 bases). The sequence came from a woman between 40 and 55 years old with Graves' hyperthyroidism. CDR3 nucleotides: TGTGCCAGCAGCGGGGTAGCTACGGGGGAAGAGACCCAGTACTTC. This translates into CASSGVATGEETQYF.